What follows are 12 T cell receptor beta chains derived from one specimen sequenced in a study of blood T cell repertoires in COVID-19. Only in-frame clones appear in the TCRdb table, and some are missing; sequencing was by immunoSEQ multiplex PCR. The table records 230,000 or so clones, 89% of them present only once. The sequenced sample consisted of peripheral blood. Every receptor here comes from a woman aged 40 to 55 who had recovered from COVID-19.

The chain carries TRBV30 and TRBJ1-5, with a possible D match to TRBD1 (6 bases). Germline V CDR1 and CDR2: GTSNPN, SVGIG (reference sequence). Trimming cost V 1 base and J 1 base, with 14 bases left between them. This CDR3 contains 16 residues. Written as DNA, the CDR3 is TGTGCCTGGAGTGATTTAGGGGGTGCGAGCAATCAGCCCCAGCATTTT. This sequence encodes CAWSDLGGASNQPQHF.

The chain is built from TRBV6-5 and TRBJ2-5; D is possibly TRBD2 (6 bases). The CDR3 totals 16 residues. The germline gives CDR1 MNHEY, CDR2 SVGAGI. Trimming shortened V by 0 bases and J by 3 bases, and 14 bases separated the two germline ends. This CDR3 reads CASSYSGTGTEETQYF. The CDR3 DNA sequence: TGTGCCAGCAGTTACTCGGGGACCGGGACTGAAGAGACCCAGTACTTC.

This clone was recorded a few times. This rearrangement joins TRBV10-3 to TRBJ1-1; TRBD1 matches at 7 bases. Unmatched junction bases numbered 5, after V lost 2 bases and J lost 11 bases. The CDR3 is 12 residues long. Looked up from germline, CDR1 is ENHRY and CDR2 is SYGVKD. The CDR3 DNA is TGTGCCATCAGTGAGCTACAGGGGATGGCTTTCTTT. As protein: CAISELQGMAFF.

This clone occurred a few times. The V gene is TRBV3-1 (or the pseudogene TRBV3-2), the J gene TRBJ1-5; D remains unclear. V lost 1 base to trimming and J lost 5 bases, with 6 bases between them. This CDR3 comprises 13 residues. Germline assignment: CDR1 LGHDT and CDR2 YNNKEL (reference sequence). The CDR3 loop reads CASSQVLDQPQHF. The DNA for the CDR3 is TGTGCCAGCAGCCAAGTTTTAGATCAGCCCCAGCATTTT.

The V gene is TRBV10-3, the J gene TRBJ2-7; 7 bases line up with TRBD1. The germline gives CDR1 ENHRY, CDR2 SYGVKD. The CDR3 spans 12 residues. After removal of 10 bases from V and 3 bases from J, the junction contained 6 bases not matched to a gene. The DNA of the CDR3 is TGTGCCACCAGGGACAGTAGCTACGAGCAGTACGTC. This sequence encodes CATRDSSYEQYV.

The chain couples TRBV28 to TRBJ1-6, with a possible D match to TRBD1 (5 bases). This CDR3 comprises 17 residues. V lost 3 bases and J 1 base, leaving 13 bases between the germline ends. CDR1 and CDR2 (germline): MDHEN, SYDVKM. The CDR3 DNA is TGTGCCAGCAGTTTGAAGGGGCCGGGTTCCTATAATTCACCCCTCCACTTT. Its translation: CASSLKGPGSYNSPLHF.

This clone was seen once. The rearrangement uses TRBV21-1 and TRBJ1-1; TRBD1, the table's D call, lacks a check against the DNA. TRBV21-1 represents a pseudogene. The CDR3 is 20 residues long. The CDR3 nucleotides are TGTGCCAGCAGCAAATCGCCAGGGGCCCCAGAGCCCCTAATGAACACTGAAGCTTTCTTT. It specifies CASSKSPGAPEPLMNTEAFF.

This clone was detected a few times. J is TRBJ2-7 and V is TRBV7-9, with D maybe TRBD1 (5 bases). The CDR3 has 13 residues. V was trimmed by 3 bases and J by 5 bases, leaving 11 bases between them. Germline lookup yields CDR1 SEHNR and CDR2 FQNEAQ (reference sequence). This CDR3 is CASSFSGNHEQYF. The DNA of the CDR3 is TGTGCCAGCAGCTTCTCAGGGAACCACGAGCAGTACTTC.

The V gene is TRBV5-4, the J gene TRBJ1-2; D perhaps matches TRBD1 (5 bases). The CDR3 totals 14 residues. V was clipped by 5 bases and J by 2 bases, with 13 bases between them. Germline loops: CDR1 SGHNT, CDR2 YYREEE (reference sequence). The CDR3 coding sequence is TGTGCCAGCAGGCGGGCCGGGGGGAACTATGGCTACACCTTC. Translating gives CASRRAGGNYGYTF.

V gene TRBV6-5 combines with J gene TRBJ2-1; TRBD2 is a possible D gene (6 bases). Germline CDR1 and CDR2: MNHEY and SVGAGI. Between the trimmed V and J ends, which lost 6 bases and 10 bases, there was a span of 10 bases. The CDR3 consists of 11 residues. The CDR3 loop reads CASRGGKEQFF. The DNA for the CDR3 is TGTGCCAGCAGGGGGGGAAAGGAGCAGTTCTTC.

The chain employs TRBV6-7 and TRBJ2-7; 14 bases are shared with TRBD2. TRBV6-7 is assigned to the ORF class and has an uncertain function. This CDR3 comprises 21 residues. Germline trimming cut 8 bases from V and 3 bases from J; bases unmatched to any gene: 24. As DNA, the CDR3 is TGTGCCAGCCGACCCGACGGCAGTCTCTGGGGACTAGCGGGAGAGGGCTACGAGCAGTACGTC. Translation: CASRPDGSLWGLAGEGYEQYV.

A few counts support this clone. The CDR3 nucleotides are TGTGCCAGCAGTGAAGGAGCGGGTCGAGATACGCAGTATTTT. This encodes CASSEGAGRDTQYF. J is TRBJ2-3 and V is TRBV6-1, with a weak D call TRBD2 (6 bases). CDR3 size: 14 residues. CDR1 MNHNS and CDR2 SASEGT come from the germline V gene. The V and J ends lost 1 base and 5 bases respectively, with 10 bases between them.